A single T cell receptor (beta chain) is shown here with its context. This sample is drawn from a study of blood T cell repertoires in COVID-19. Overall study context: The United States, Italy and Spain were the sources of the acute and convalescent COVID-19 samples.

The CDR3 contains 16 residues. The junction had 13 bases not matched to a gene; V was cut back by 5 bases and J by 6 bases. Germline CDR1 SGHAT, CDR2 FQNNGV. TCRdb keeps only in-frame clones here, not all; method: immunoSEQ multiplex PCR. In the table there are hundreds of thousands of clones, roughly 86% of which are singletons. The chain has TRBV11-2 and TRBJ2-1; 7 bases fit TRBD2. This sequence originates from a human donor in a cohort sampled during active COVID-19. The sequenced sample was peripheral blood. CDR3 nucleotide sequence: TGTGCCAGCAGCCGGGGCGGAGGGCGGGAGCTCAATGAGCAGTTCTTC. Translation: CASSRGGGRELNEQFF.